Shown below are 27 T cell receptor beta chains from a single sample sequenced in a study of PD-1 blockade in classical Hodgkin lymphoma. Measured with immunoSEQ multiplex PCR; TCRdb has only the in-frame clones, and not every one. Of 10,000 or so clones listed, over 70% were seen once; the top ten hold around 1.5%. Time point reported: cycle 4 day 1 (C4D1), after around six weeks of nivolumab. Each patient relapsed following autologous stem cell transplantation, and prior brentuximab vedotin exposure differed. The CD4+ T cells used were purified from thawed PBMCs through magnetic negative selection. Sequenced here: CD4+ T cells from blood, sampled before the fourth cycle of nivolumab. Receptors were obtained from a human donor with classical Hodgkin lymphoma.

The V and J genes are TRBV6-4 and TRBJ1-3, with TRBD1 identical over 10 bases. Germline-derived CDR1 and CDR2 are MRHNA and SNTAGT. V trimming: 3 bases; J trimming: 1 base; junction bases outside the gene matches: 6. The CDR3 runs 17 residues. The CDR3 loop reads CASSELDRGASGNTIYF. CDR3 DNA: TGTGCCAGCAGTGAATTGGACAGGGGGGCGTCTGGAAACACCATATATTTT.

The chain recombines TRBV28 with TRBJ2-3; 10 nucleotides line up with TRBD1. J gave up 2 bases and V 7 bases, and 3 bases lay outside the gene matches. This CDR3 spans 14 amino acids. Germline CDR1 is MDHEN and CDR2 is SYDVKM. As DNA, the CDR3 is TGTGCCAGCATGACAGGGGGCGTCACAGATACGCAGTATTTT. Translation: CASMTGGVTDTQYF.

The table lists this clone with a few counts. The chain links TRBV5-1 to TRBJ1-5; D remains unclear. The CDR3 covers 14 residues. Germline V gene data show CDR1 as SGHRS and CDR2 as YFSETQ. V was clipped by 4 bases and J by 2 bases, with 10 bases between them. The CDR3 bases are TGCGCCAGCAGCCTCGATGGGGGCAATCAGCCCCAGCATTTT. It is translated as CASSLDGGNQPQHF.

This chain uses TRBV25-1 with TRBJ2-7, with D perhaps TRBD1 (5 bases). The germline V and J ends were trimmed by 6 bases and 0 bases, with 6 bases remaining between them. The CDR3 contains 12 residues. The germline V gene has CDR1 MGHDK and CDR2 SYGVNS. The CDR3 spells CASRDISYEQYF. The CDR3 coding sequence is TGTGCCAGCAGGGACATCTCCTACGAGCAGTACTTC.

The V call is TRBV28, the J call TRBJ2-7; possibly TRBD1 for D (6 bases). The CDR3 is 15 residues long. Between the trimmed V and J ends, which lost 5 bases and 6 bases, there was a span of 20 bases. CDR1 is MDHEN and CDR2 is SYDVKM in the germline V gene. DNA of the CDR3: TGTGCCAGCAGTGAATTAACCCTGGACAGTGGCGAGCAGTACTTC. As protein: CASSELTLDSGEQYF.

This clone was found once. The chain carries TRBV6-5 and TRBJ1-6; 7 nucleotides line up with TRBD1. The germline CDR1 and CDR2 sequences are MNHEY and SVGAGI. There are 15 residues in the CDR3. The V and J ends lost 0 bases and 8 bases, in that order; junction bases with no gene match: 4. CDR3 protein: CASSYSRQGDSPLHF. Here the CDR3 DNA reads TGTGCCAGCAGTTACTCGAGACAGGGAGATTCACCCCTCCACTTT.

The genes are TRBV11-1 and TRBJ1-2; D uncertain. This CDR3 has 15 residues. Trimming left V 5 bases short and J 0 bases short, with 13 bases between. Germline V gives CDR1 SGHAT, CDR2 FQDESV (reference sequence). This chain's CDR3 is CASSPSRGANYGYTF. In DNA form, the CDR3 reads TGTGCCAGCAGCCCGAGCCGAGGAGCTAACTATGGCTACACCTTC.

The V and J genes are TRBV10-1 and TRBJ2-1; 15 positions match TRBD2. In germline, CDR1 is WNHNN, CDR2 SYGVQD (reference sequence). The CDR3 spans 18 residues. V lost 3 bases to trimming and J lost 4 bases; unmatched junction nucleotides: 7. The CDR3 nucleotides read TGCGCCAGCAGTGAATGGGGACTAGCGGGAGGTGCATACAATGAGCAGTTCTTC. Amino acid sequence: CASSEWGLAGGAYNEQFF.

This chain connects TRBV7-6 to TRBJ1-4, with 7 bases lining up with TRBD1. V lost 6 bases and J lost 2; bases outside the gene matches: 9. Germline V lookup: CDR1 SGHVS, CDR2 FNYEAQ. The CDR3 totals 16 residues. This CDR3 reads CASRETGSSTNEKLFF. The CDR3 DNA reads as TGTGCCAGCAGGGAGACAGGGAGCAGTACTAATGAAAAACTGTTTTTT.

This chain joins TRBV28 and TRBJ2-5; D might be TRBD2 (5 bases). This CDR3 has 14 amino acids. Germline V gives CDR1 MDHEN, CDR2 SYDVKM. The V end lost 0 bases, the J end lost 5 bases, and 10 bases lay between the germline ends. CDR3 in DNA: TGTGCCAGCAGTTTATGGGGGAGCAAGGAGACCCAGTACTTC. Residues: CASSLWGSKETQYF. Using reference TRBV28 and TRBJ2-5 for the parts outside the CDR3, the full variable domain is DVKVTQSSRYLVKRTGEKVFLECVQDMDHENMFWYRQDPGLGLRLIYFSYDVKMKEKGDIPEGYSVSREKKERFSLILESASTNQTSMYLCASSLWGSKETQYFGPGTRLLVL.

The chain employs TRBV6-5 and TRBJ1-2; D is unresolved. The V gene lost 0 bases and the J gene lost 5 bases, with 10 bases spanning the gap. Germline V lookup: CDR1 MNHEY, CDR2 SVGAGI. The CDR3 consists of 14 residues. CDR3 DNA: TGTGCCAGCAGTTACTCGAGGCTCGGGTATGGCTACACCTTC. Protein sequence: CASSYSRLGYGYTF.

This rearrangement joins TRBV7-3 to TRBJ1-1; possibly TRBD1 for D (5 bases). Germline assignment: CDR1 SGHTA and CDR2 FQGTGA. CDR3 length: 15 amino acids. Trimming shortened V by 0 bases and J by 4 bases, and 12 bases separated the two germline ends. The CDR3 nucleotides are TGTGCCAGCAGCTTAACCTCGGGGGAGGGCACTGAAGCTTTCTTT. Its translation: CASSLTSGEGTEAFF.

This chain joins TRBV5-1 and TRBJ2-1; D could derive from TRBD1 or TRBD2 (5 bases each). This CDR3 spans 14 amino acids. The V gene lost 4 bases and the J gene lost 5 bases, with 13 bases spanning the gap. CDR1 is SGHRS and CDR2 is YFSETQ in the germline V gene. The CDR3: CASSPGPANNEQFF. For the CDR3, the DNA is TGCGCCAGCAGCCCGGGACCGGCCAACAATGAGCAGTTCTTC.

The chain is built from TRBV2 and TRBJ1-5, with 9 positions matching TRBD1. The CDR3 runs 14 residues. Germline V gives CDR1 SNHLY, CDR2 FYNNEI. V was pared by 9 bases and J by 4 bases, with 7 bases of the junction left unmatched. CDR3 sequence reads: CASTQGAVNQPQHF. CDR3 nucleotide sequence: TGTGCCAGTACACAGGGGGCTGTGAATCAGCCCCAGCATTTT.

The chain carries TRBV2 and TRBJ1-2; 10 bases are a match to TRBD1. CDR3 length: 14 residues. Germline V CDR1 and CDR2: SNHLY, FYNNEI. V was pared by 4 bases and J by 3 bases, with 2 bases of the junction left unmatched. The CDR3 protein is CASSGQGADYGYTF. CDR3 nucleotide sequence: TGTGCCAGCAGTGGACAGGGGGCTGACTATGGCTACACCTTC.

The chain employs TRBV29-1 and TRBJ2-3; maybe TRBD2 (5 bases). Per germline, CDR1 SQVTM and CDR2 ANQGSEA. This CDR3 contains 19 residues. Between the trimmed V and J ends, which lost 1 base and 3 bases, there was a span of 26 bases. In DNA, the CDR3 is TGCAGCGTTGAAGCCCTCTCCCGTTTGGGCGGGTCGGGAACAGATACGCAGTATTTT. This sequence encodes CSVEALSRLGGSGTDTQYF.

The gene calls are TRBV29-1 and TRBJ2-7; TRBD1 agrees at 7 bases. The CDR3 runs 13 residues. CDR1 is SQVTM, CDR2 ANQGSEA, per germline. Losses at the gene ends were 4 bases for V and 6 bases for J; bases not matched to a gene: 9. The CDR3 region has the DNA TGCAGCGTTGTAGCTCAGGGGGTGGGCGAGCAGTACTTC. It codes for CSVVAQGVGEQYF.

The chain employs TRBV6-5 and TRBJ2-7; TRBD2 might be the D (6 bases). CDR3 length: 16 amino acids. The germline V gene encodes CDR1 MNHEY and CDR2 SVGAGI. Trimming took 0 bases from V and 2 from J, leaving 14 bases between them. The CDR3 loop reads CASSYSGGGATYEQYF. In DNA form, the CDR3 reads TGTGCCAGCAGTTACTCGGGGGGAGGCGCGACCTACGAGCAGTACTTC.

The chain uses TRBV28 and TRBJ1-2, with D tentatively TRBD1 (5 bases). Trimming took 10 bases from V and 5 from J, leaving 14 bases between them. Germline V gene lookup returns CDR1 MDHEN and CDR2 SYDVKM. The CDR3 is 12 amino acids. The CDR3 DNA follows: TGTGCCACTTTAGGGGCCGAGTATGGCTACACCTTC. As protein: CATLGAEYGYTF.

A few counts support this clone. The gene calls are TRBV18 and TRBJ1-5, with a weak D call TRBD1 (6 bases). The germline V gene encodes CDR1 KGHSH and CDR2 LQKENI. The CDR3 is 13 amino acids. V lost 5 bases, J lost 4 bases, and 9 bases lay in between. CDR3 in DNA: TGTGCCAGCTCAGCGACAGGTAATCAGCCCCAGCATTTT. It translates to CASSATGNQPQHF.

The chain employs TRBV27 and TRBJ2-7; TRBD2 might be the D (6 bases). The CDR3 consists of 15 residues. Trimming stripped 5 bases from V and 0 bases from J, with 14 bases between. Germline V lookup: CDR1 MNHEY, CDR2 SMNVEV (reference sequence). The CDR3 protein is CASSPRAGSSYEQYF. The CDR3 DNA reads TGTGCCAGCAGTCCCCGTGCGGGGAGCTCCTACGAGCAGTACTTC.

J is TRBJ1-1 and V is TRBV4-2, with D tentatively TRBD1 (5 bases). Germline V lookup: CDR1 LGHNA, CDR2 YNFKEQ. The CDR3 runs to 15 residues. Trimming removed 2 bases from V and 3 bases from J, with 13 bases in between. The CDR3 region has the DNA TGTGCCAGCAGCCAATTCCACGGGGCTGACACTGAAGCTTTCTTT. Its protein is CASSQFHGADTEAFF.

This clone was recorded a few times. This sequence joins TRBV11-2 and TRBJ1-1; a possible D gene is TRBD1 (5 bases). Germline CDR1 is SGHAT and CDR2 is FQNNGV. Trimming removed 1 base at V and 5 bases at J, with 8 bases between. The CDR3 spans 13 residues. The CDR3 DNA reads TGTGCCAGCAGCTTAGTTGGGGCAACTGAAGCTTTCTTT. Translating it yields CASSLVGATEAFF. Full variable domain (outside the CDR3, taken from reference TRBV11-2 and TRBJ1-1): EAGVAQSPRYKIIEKRQSVAFWCNPISGHATLYWYQQILGQGPKLLIQFQNNGVVDDSQLPKDRFSAERLKGVDSTLKIQPAKLEDSAVYLCASSLVGATEAFFGQGTRLTVV.

CDR3 residues: CASTGVGGNQPQHF. The CDR3 coding sequence is TGTGCCAGCACAGGGGTGGGGGGCAATCAGCCCCAGCATTTT. V and J are TRBV2 and TRBJ1-5; D is perhaps TRBD1 (6 bases). The CDR3 contains 14 residues. V was pared by 7 bases and J by 2 bases, with 12 bases between. Germline V gene lookup returns CDR1 SNHLY and CDR2 FYNNEI.

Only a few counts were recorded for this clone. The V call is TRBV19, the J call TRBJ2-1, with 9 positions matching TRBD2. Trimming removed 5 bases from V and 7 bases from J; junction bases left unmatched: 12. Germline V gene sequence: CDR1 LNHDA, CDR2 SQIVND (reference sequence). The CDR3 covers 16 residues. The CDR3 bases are TGTGCCAGTAGTTCAACCTTTAGCGGGAGAGGTAATGAGCAGTTCTTC. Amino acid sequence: CASSSTFSGRGNEQFF.

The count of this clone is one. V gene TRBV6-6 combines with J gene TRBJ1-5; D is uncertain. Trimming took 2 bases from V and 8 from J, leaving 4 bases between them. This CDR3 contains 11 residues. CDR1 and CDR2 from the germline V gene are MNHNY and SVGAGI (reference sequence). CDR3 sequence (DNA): TGTGCCAGCAGTTACCAGAAGCCCCAGCATTTT. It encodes CASSYQKPQHF.

The CDR3 is CASRQGSTNTGELFF. In DNA form, the CDR3 reads TGTGCCAGCCGACAGGGGTCTACGAACACCGGGGAGCTGTTTTTT. The V gene is TRBV6-5, the J gene TRBJ2-2, with 8 positions matching TRBD1. J gave up 0 bases and V 8 bases, and 5 bases lay outside the gene matches. Per the germline V gene, CDR1 is MNHEY and CDR2 is SVGAGI. This CDR3 is 15 amino acids long.